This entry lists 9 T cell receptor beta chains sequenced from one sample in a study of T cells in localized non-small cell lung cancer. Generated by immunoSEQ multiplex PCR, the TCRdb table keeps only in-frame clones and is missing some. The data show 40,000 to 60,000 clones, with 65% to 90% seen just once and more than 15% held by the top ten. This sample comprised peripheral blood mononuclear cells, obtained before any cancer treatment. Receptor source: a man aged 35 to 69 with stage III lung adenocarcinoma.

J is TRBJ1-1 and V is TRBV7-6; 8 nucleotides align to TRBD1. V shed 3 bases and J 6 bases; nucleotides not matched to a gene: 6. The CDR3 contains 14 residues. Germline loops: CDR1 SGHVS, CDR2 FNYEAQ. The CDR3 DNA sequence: TGTGCCAGCAGCTTCTCAGGGGGCGACGCTGAAGCTTTCTTT. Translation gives CASSFSGGDAEAFF.

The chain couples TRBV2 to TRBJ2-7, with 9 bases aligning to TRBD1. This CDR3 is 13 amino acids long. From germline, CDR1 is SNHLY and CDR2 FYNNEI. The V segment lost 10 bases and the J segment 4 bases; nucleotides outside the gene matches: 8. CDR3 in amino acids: CANSGTGLYEQYF. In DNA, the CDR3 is TGTGCCAACTCCGGGACAGGGTTATACGAGCAGTACTTC.

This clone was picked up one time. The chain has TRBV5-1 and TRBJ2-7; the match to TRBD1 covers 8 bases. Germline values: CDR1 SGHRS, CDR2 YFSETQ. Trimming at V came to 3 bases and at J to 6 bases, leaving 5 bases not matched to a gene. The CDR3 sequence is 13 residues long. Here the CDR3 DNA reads TGCGCCAGCAGCTACGGACAGGGTGGCGAGCAGTACTTC. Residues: CASSYGQGGEQYF.

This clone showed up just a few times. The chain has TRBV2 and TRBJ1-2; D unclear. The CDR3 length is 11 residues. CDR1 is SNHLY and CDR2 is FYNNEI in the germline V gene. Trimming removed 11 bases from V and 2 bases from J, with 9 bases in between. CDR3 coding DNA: TGTGCCTGCCGATTCAACTATGGCTACACCTTC. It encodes CACRFNYGYTF.

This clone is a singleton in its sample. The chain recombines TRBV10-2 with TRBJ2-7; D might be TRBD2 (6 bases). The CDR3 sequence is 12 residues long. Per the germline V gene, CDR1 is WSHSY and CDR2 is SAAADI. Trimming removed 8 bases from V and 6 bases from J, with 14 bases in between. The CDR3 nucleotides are TGCGCCAGCTGGGACTCCCACTTCGAGCAGTACTTC. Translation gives CASWDSHFEQYF.

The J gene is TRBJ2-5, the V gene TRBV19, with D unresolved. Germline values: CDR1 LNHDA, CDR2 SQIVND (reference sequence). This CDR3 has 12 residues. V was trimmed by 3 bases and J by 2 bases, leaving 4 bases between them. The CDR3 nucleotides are TGTGCCAGTAGTATTAGTCAAGAGACCCAGTACTTC. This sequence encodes CASSISQETQYF.

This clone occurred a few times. CDR3 DNA sequence: TGTGCCAGCAGGCGGAGGACTAGCGGGGGGGCCGGGGAGCAGTTCTTC. Translated: CASRRRTSGGAGEQFF. This chain uses TRBV2 with TRBJ2-1; the match to TRBD2 covers 15 bases. The CDR3 sequence is 16 residues long. The V gene end was trimmed by 6 bases and the J gene end by 10 bases; junction bases not matched to a gene: 10. From germline, CDR1 is SNHLY and CDR2 FYNNEI.

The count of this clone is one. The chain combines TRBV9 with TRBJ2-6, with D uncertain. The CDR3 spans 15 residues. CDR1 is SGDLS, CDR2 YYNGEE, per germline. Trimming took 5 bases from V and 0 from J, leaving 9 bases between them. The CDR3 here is CASSTQNSGANVLTF. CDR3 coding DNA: TGTGCCAGCAGTACACAGAACTCTGGGGCCAACGTCCTGACTTTC.

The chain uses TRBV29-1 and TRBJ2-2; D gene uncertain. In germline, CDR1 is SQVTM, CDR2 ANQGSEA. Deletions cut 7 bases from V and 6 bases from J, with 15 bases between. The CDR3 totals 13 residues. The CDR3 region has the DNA TGCAGCGCCATGATAGGAAACCCCGGGGAGCTGTTTTTT. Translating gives CSAMIGNPGELFF.